The 29 T cell receptor beta chains reported below all come from one sample, sequenced in a study of early T cells in non-severe SARS-CoV-2 infection. TCRdb fed the 5' RACE reads into MiXCR, producing one record per CDR3 protein. The sample has roughly 88,000 distinct CDR3 sequences, 13% to 15% seen once. Sequencing was done on a sample of whole blood. These TCRs come from an adult who was a healthcare worker with PCR-confirmed SARS-CoV-2 infection or an uninfected control (not recorded which).

In regard to this clonotype: A much larger clone sits a single nucleotide away, making a read error possible. Because it lacks the conserved phenylalanine or tryptophan at the end, this CDR3 is likely a read error. The rearrangement links TRBV5-4 to TRBJ2-7, with D uncertain. The germline V and J ends were trimmed by 0 bases and 2 bases, with 6 bases remaining between them. The CDR3 extends over 13 amino acids. Germline V gene data show CDR1 as SGHNT and CDR2 as YYREEE (reference sequence). The CDR3 is CASSLAATYEQYL. The CDR3 coding sequence is TGTGCCAGCAGCTTGGCGGCGACCTACGAGCAGTACTTA.

This clonotype occurred many times. V gene TRBV9 combines with J gene TRBJ1-1, with a possible D match to TRBD1 (5 bases). This CDR3 contains 12 residues. Germline lookup yields CDR1 SGDLS and CDR2 YYNGEE. Trimming left V 4 bases short and J 11 bases short, with 15 bases between. The chain's CDR3 is CASSSSGTAAFF. In DNA, the CDR3 is TGTGCCAGCAGCTCGAGCGGGACGGCGGCTTTCTTT.

A single count supports this clonotype. The junction and the germline gene differ at one end; a read error may be behind it. The genes are TRBV12-3 or TRBV12-4 and TRBJ1-1; the match to TRBD1 covers 9 bases. CDR3 size: 14 residues. CDR3 coding DNA: TGTGCCGGCAGTTTGGGACAGGGGAACACTGAAGCTTTCTTT. Protein sequence: CAGSLGQGNTEAFF.

In this sample, this clonotype turned up a few times. J is TRBJ1-1 and V is TRBV2; TRBD1 is a possible D gene (5 bases). This CDR3 comprises 11 residues. V was pared by 1 base and J by 8 bases, with 5 bases between. Germline-derived CDR1 and CDR2 are SNHLY and FYNNEI. The CDR3 DNA reads as TGTGCCAGCAGTGAAGGGGACGAAGCTTTCTTT. Its translation: CASSEGDEAFF.

The V gene is TRBV10-2, the J gene TRBJ2-3; either TRBD1 or TRBD2 may fit D (6 bases each). The CDR3 consists of 12 residues. Looked up from germline, CDR1 is WSHSY and CDR2 is SAAADI. Between the trimmed V and J ends, which lost 3 bases and 9 bases, there was a span of 10 bases. CDR3 protein: CASSERGETQYF. The DNA of the CDR3 is TGCGCCAGCAGTGAAAGGGGGGAGACGCAGTATTTT.

This clonotype was seen ten or more times. CDR3 bases: TGTGCCAGCAGCCCTCCCTGGGGGCAAACTGAAGCTTTCTTT. It specifies CASSPPWGQTEAFF. The chain uses TRBV7-2 and TRBJ1-1, with D possibly matching TRBD1 (6 bases). Trimming removed 5 bases from V and 5 bases from J, with 15 bases in between. Germline V gene lookup returns CDR1 SGHTA and CDR2 FQGNSA. This CDR3 has 14 amino acids. Full variable domain (remainder filled in from reference TRBV7-2 and TRBJ1-1): GAGVSQSPSNKVTEKGKDVELRCDPISGHTALYWYRQSLGQGLEFLIYFQGNSAPDKSGLPSDRFSAERTGGSVSTLTIQRTQQEDSAVYLCASSPPWGQTEAFFGQGTRLTVV.

This clonotype was detected once. The chain employs TRBV4-2 and TRBJ1-3; the D gene is possibly TRBD1 (5 bases). Germline V lookup: CDR1 LGHNA, CDR2 YNFKEQ. This CDR3 region has 16 residues. V lost 1 base to trimming and J lost 0 bases, with 10 bases between them. The CDR3 is CASSQGGPSSGNTIYF. As DNA, the CDR3 is TGTGCCAGCAGCCAAGGGGGACCTAGCTCTGGAAACACCATATATTTT.

The chain joins TRBV19 to TRBJ1-5; a weak D match, TRBD1 (5 bases). Trimming shortened V by 7 bases and J by 0 bases, and 16 bases separated the two germline ends. Germline V gene data show CDR1 as LNHDA and CDR2 as SQIVND (reference sequence). The CDR3 length is 16 residues. CDR3 in DNA: TGTGCCAGTAATTGGGGGTCGATCTATAGCAATCAGCCCCAGCATTTT. Amino acids: CASNWGSIYSNQPQHF.

Only a few counts were recorded for this clonotype. The chain links TRBV4-3 to TRBJ2-3; 7 bases are a match to TRBD1. The CDR3 consists of 12 residues. Germline CDR1 LGHNA, CDR2 YSLEER. V was clipped by 5 bases and J by 5 bases; unmatched bases: 1. This CDR3 is CASSNRGDTQYF. The CDR3 DNA sequence: TGCGCCAGCAGCAACAGGGGAGATACGCAGTATTTT.

The J gene is TRBJ1-6, the V gene TRBV7-9; 7 bases fit TRBD1. V gave up 4 bases and J gave up 14 bases; unmatched junction bases: 8. Germline lookup yields CDR1 SEHNR and CDR2 FQNEAQ (reference sequence). This CDR3 has 13 amino acids. CDR3: CASSSAGTATLHF. The DNA for the CDR3 is TGTGCCAGCAGCTCAGCCGGGACAGCAACCCTCCACTTT.

This clonotype was recorded a few times. The V gene is TRBV7-2, the J gene TRBJ2-5; 8 bases match TRBD2. The length of the CDR3 is 13 residues. Germline V gene sequence: CDR1 SGHTA, CDR2 FQGNSA. V was pared by 3 bases and J by 3 bases, with 0 bases of the junction left unmatched. The DNA for the CDR3 is TGTGCCAGCAGCTTTAGCGGGGAAGAGACCCAGTACTTC. It codes for CASSFSGEETQYF.

This clonotype was counted a few times. The chain joins TRBV11-2 to TRBJ2-7, with TRBD1 matching over 9 bases. This CDR3 comprises 14 residues. V lost 6 bases and J lost 2; bases outside the gene matches: 5. Germline V gene lookup returns CDR1 SGHAT and CDR2 FQNNGV. The CDR3 is CASSQGQGPYEQYF. CDR3 DNA: TGTGCCAGCAGTCAAGGACAGGGGCCCTACGAGCAGTACTTC. Full variable domain (missing parts from reference TRBV11-2 and TRBJ2-7): EAGVAQSPRYKIIEKRQSVAFWCNPISGHATLYWYQQILGQGPKLLIQFQNNGVVDDSQLPKDRFSAERLKGVDSTLKIQPAKLEDSAVYLCASSQGQGPYEQYFGPGTRLTVT.

In this sample, this clonotype turned up many times. This chain uses TRBV29-1 with TRBJ2-4; TRBD2 agrees at 11 bases. Unmatched junction bases numbered 11, after V lost 0 bases and J lost 1 base. Germline V gene data show CDR1 as SQVTM and CDR2 as ANQGSEA. The CDR3 spans 19 residues. Here the CDR3 DNA reads TGCAGCGTTGAAGATCCCGGTATAGCGGGGGGGCCGGCCAAAAACATTCAGTACTTC. Protein product: CSVEDPGIAGGPAKNIQYF.

This clonotype was counted ten times or more. This chain connects TRBV24-1 to TRBJ1-5, with 8 bases that match TRBD1. V lost 4 bases and J lost 1; bases outside the gene matches: 5. The CDR3 is 16 residues long. CDR1 KGHDR and CDR2 SFDVKD come from the germline V gene. CDR3 in amino acids: CATSEPGQDSNQPQHF. CDR3 in DNA: TGTGCCACCAGTGAGCCGGGACAGGACAGCAATCAGCCCCAGCATTTT.

This clonotype was seen repeatedly, ten times or more. The chain employs TRBV4-3 and TRBJ1-2, with D unclear. The CDR3 has 13 residues. CDR1 and CDR2 from the germline V gene are LGHNA and YSLEER. V lost 4 bases and J 5 bases, leaving 11 bases between the germline ends. In DNA form, the CDR3 reads TGCGCCAGCAGCCCAGTGGCGGGATATGGCTACACCTTC. Translating it yields CASSPVAGYGYTF.

The J gene is TRBJ2-1, the V gene TRBV12-5; TRBD1 might be the D (6 bases). Trimming shortened V by 6 bases and J by 9 bases, and 12 bases separated the two germline ends. Germline lookup yields CDR1 LGHNT and CDR2 FRNRAP. The CDR3 is 12 amino acids. The CDR3 loop reads CASGPTGVEQFF. Here the CDR3 DNA reads TGTGCTAGTGGCCCGACAGGCGTTGAGCAGTTCTTC.

This clonotype was seen repeatedly, ten times or more. This sequence joins TRBV7-2 and TRBJ1-4; D gene unclear. Trimming stripped 1 base from V and 15 bases from J, with 15 bases between. Germline loops: CDR1 SGHTA, CDR2 FQGNSA. The CDR3 is 13 residues long. CDR3 protein: CASSLVKGQEVFF. Written as DNA, the CDR3 is TGTGCCAGCAGCTTAGTAAAGGGCCAGGAGGTGTTTTTT.

This clonotype was observed a handful of times. The rearrangement links TRBV12-3 or TRBV12-4 to TRBJ2-1; 14 bases are shared with TRBD2. The CDR3 extends over 15 amino acids. With 6 bases clipped from V and 10 bases from J, the junction kept 8 bases outside the gene matches. The CDR3 loop reads CASSPRGLAGVEQFF. The CDR3 nucleotides are TGTGCCAGCAGCCCAAGGGGACTAGCGGGGGTGGAGCAGTTCTTC.

This clonotype was observed many times. The rearrangement links TRBV6-4 to TRBJ2-3; D possibly uses TRBD1 or TRBD2 (6 bases each). This CDR3 has 16 residues. Between the trimmed V and J ends, which lost 4 bases and 2 bases, there was a span of 16 bases. From germline, CDR1 is MRHNA and CDR2 SNTAGT. The CDR3 nucleotides are TGTGCCAGCAGTGTCCGGGGGCTTCTCCCCACAGATACGCAGTATTTT. It translates to CASSVRGLLPTDTQYF.

This clonotype showed up just a few times. The chain recombines TRBV4-1 with TRBJ1-2; possibly TRBD1 for D (5 bases). The CDR3 has 14 amino acids. CDR1 and CDR2 (germline): MGHRA, YSYEKL. The germline V and J ends were trimmed by 1 base and 4 bases, with 10 bases remaining between them. This CDR3 reads CASSQAAGSYGYTF. DNA for the CDR3: TGCGCCAGCAGCCAAGCTGCAGGGAGCTATGGCTACACCTTC.

This clonotype was observed a few times. The V gene is TRBV19, the J gene TRBJ2-1; 9 bases match TRBD1. Germline CDR1 LNHDA, CDR2 SQIVND (reference sequence). The CDR3 loop spans 16 amino acids. J was trimmed by 4 bases and V by 4 bases; bases with no gene match: 8. CDR3 region: CASSTGQGRAYNEQFF. The DNA for the CDR3 is TGTGCCAGTAGTACAGGACAGGGGAGGGCTTACAATGAGCAGTTCTTC. Supplemented by reference TRBV19 and TRBJ2-1, the full variable domain reads DGGITQSPKYLFRKEGQNVTLSCEQNLNHDAMYWYRQDPGQGLRLIYYSQIVNDFQKGDIAEGYSVSREKKESFPLTVTSAQKNPTAFYLCASSTGQGRAYNEQFFGPGTRLTVL.

The chain recombines TRBV30 with TRBJ2-5; TRBD2 agrees at 7 bases. Trimming removed 1 base from V and 2 bases from J; junction bases left unmatched: 7. Germline V gene lookup returns CDR1 GTSNPN and CDR2 SVGIG (reference sequence). The CDR3 runs to 15 residues. The CDR3 DNA is TGTGCCTGGAGTGGCTCCCACGGGAGGCAAGAGACCCAGTACTTC. This sequence encodes CAWSGSHGRQETQYF.

This clonotype was detected a few times. CDR3 region: CASSLAGVTEAFF. The CDR3 coding sequence is TGTGCCAGCAGCTTAGCCGGGGTCACTGAAGCTTTCTTT. This rearrangement joins TRBV7-9 to TRBJ1-1; D gene uncertain. The CDR3 length is 13 residues. The ends were cut back, 0 bases at V and 4 bases at J, with 6 bases in the middle. Per the germline V gene, CDR1 is SEHNR and CDR2 is FQNEAQ (reference sequence). Variable domain in full (rest from reference TRBV7-9 and TRBJ1-1): DTGVSQNPRHKITKRGQNVTFRCDPISEHNRLYWYRQTLGQGPEFLTYFQNEAQLEKSRLLSDRFSAERPKGSFSTLEIQRTEQGDSAMYLCASSLAGVTEAFFGQGTRLTVV.

This clonotype was counted only a few times. The V call is TRBV3-1, the J call TRBJ2-7; D is undetermined. Germline assignment: CDR1 LGHDT and CDR2 YNNKEL (reference sequence). This CDR3 has 14 amino acids. Trimming took off 2 bases at V and 0 bases at J, with 8 bases between the two ends. The CDR3 DNA reads TGTGCCAGCAGCCAAAGTAGGTCCTCCTACGAGCAGTACTTC. Translation gives CASSQSRSSYEQYF.

This clonotype was counted between two and nine times. This chain connects TRBV7-2 to TRBJ2-3, with TRBD1 matching 7 bases. Per the germline V gene, CDR1 is SGHTA and CDR2 is FQGNSA. The CDR3 has 14 amino acids. Germline trimming cut 6 bases from V and 0 bases from J; bases unmatched to any gene: 3. This chain's CDR3 is CASSWDRSTDTQYF. The CDR3 bases are TGTGCCAGCAGTTGGGACAGAAGCACAGATACGCAGTATTTT.

There are many counts of this clonotype. The chain links TRBV6-5 to TRBJ2-7; D uncertain. Trimming pared 2 bases from V and 8 bases from J, leaving 7 bases between. From germline, CDR1 is MNHEY and CDR2 SVGAGI. This CDR3 region has 11 residues. For the CDR3, the DNA is TGTGCCAGCAGTTACCTGGGCAAGCAGTACTTC. Translating it yields CASSYLGKQYF.

This clonotype was counted only a few times. The J gene is TRBJ1-6, the V gene TRBV15, with no clear D. CDR1 is LNHNV and CDR2 is YYDKDF in the germline V gene (reference sequence). V was trimmed by 0 bases and J by 3 bases, leaving 6 bases between them. The CDR3 extends over 15 amino acids. The CDR3 here is CATSRDVNYNSPLHF. For the CDR3, the DNA is TGTGCCACCAGCAGAGATGTGAACTATAATTCACCCCTCCACTTT.

The gene calls are TRBV11-3 and TRBJ2-1; D gene ambiguous. This CDR3 has 14 residues. The germline V gene has CDR1 SGHNT and CDR2 YENEEA. V lost 0 bases and J 5 bases, leaving 8 bases between the germline ends. The CDR3 sequence: CASSLDSHDNEQFF. For the CDR3, the DNA is TGTGCCAGCAGCTTAGATTCCCACGACAATGAGCAGTTCTTC.

This clonotype was counted a few times. The CDR3 coding sequence is TGTGCCAGCAGCTCCCCCGGGGTGTACAATGAGCAGTTCTTC. Translated, it gives CASSSPGVYNEQFF. The rearrangement links TRBV7-2 to TRBJ2-1; TRBD2 might be the D (5 bases). Germline assignment: CDR1 SGHTA and CDR2 FQGNSA. V was pared by 4 bases and J by 4 bases, with 11 bases between. The CDR3 runs to 14 residues.